This T cell receptor beta chain comes out of a study of prognosis after radiotherapy for stage I lung cancer. By frequency in the sample, this clonotype is medium-sized. Two-round multiplex PCR, the amplification method, yielded TCR beta CDR3 from genomic DNA. The authors ran first-round PCR with primers specific to each TRBV and TRBJ gene. TCRdb fed the multiplex PCR reads into MiXCR, producing one record per CDR3 protein. The table has approximately 22,000 distinct CDR3 sequences, roughly 47% seen once. Germline values: CDR1 SGHRS, CDR2 YFSETQ. Losses at the gene ends were 3 bases for V and 3 bases for J; bases not matched to a gene: 0. This CDR3 is built from 13 residues.

Here the sequenced sample was PBMCs, taken before or after stereotactic body radiation therapy (not recorded which). This sequence was found in a donor aged 50 or older with non-small cell lung cancer. The rearrangement links TRBV5-1 to TRBJ1-3; the match to TRBD1 covers 7 bases. DNA for the CDR3: TGCGCCAGCAGCTCAGGGGGTGGAAACACCATATATTTT. Translated: CASSSGGGNTIYF. Filled out from reference TRBV5-1 and TRBJ1-3, the complete variable domain reads KAGVTQTPRYLIKTRGQQVTLSCSPISGHRSVSWYQQTPGQGLQFLFEYFSETQRNKGNFPGRFSGRQFSNSRSEMNVSTLELGDSALYLCASSSGGGNTIYFGEGSWLTVV.